The 19 T cell receptor beta chains given below trace back to one sample, sequenced in a study of T cell responses to AZD1222 COVID-19 vaccine. Profiled with immunoSEQ multiplex PCR; TCRdb holds only in-frame clones, not every one. This table has about 120,000 clones, approximately 91% appearing once. The source was peripheral blood, collected on day 0 of AZD1222 vaccination. The receptors here all came from an adult in good health.

This clone occurred once. The chain is built from TRBV5-1 and TRBJ2-1; 11 bases agree with TRBD1. V trimming: 4 bases; J trimming: 7 bases; junction bases outside the gene matches: 4. The length of the CDR3 is 14 residues. Germline CDR1 is SGHRS and CDR2 is YFSETQ. The CDR3 region has the DNA TGCGCCAGCAGCGCGGGGGACAGGGGGAATGAGCAGTTCTTC. Encoded protein: CASSAGDRGNEQFF. Together with reference TRBV5-1 and TRBJ2-1, the CDR3 gives the full variable domain: KAGVTQTPRYLIKTRGQQVTLSCSPISGHRSVSWYQQTPGQGLQFLFEYFSETQRNKGNFPGRFSGRQFSNSRSEMNVSTLELGDSALYLCASSAGDRGNEQFFGPGTRLTVL.

This chain joins TRBV7-3 and TRBJ2-2, with 8 bases identical to TRBD1. V lost 4 bases, J lost 4 bases, and 8 bases stayed unmatched. The CDR3 consists of 16 residues. Looked up from germline, CDR1 is SGHTA and CDR2 is FQGTGA. CDR3 in DNA: TGTGCCAGCAGCTCCCAGGACAGGGTCGCCACCGGGGAGCTGTTTTTT. Protein: CASSSQDRVATGELFF.

The chain recombines TRBV9 with TRBJ2-7; 8 bases line up with TRBD2. Germline values: CDR1 SGDLS, CDR2 YYNGEE. Losses at the gene ends were 0 bases for V and 4 bases for J; bases not matched to a gene: 6. The CDR3 has 15 residues. CDR3 in DNA: TGTGCCAGCAGCGTAGGGTCGGGGGGGCGGTACGAGCAGTACTTC. It specifies CASSVGSGGRYEQYF.

This clone has only one observation. The V and J genes are TRBV6-5 and TRBJ2-7; D is ambiguous. Deletions cut 6 bases from V and 3 bases from J, with 6 bases between. This CDR3 spans 11 amino acids. Germline assignment: CDR1 MNHEY and CDR2 SVGAGI. CDR3 residues: CASRGVYEQYF. The CDR3 nucleotides are TGTGCCAGCAGGGGCGTCTACGAGCAGTACTTC.

The chain uses TRBV6-5 and TRBJ2-2; D remains ambiguous. V lost 2 bases to trimming and J lost 6 bases, with 10 bases between them. The germline V gene has CDR1 MNHEY and CDR2 SVGAGI. The CDR3 extends over 14 amino acids. CDR3 nucleotide sequence: TGTGCCAGCAGTTACCTTCGAGAGTCCGGGGAGCTGTTTTTT. It translates to CASSYLRESGELFF.

CDR3 sequence reads: CASSQDGVAGADNEQFF. CDR3 DNA: TGCGCCAGCAGCCAAGATGGGGTAGCGGGGGCTGACAATGAGCAGTTCTTC. The chain uses TRBV4-3 and TRBJ2-1, with 9 nucleotides matching TRBD2. V was clipped by 0 bases and J by 5 bases; unmatched bases: 8. The CDR3 is made up of 17 amino acids. Germline loops: CDR1 LGHNA, CDR2 YSLEER.

The chain recombines TRBV6-2 or TRBV6-3 with TRBJ1-1; D gene uncertain. CDR3 length equals 13 residues. Trimming removed 2 bases from V and 7 bases from J, with 11 bases in between. Germline CDR1 reads MNHEY; CDR2 reads SVGEGT. The CDR3 reads CASSYDQLGEAFF. The CDR3 nucleotides are TGTGCCAGCAGTTACGATCAGCTTGGTGAAGCTTTCTTT.

This clone was counted a single time. The chain combines TRBV9 with TRBJ2-3; D not resolved. CDR1 and CDR2 (germline): SGDLS, YYNGEE. The CDR3 length is 13 residues. V lost 0 bases, J lost 4 bases, and 6 bases lay in between. The CDR3, as DNA: TGTGCCAGCAGCGTAGACCTGGCAGATACGCAGTATTTT. As protein: CASSVDLADTQYF.

The chain uses TRBV2 and TRBJ2-7; D tentatively reads TRBD1 or TRBD2 (5 bases each). The CDR3 length is 14 residues. The ends were cut back, 4 bases at V and 2 bases at J, with 12 bases in the middle. Germline V CDR1 and CDR2: SNHLY, FYNNEI. CDR3 sequence (DNA): TGTGCCAGCAGTGTCGGGACGGGAACCTACGAGCAGTACTTC. It encodes CASSVGTGTYEQYF. The whole variable domain, filled in from reference TRBV2 and TRBJ2-7, reads EPEVTQTPSHQVTQMGQEVILRCVPISNHLYFYWYRQILGQKVEFLVSFYNNEISEKSEIFDDQFSVERPDGSNFTLKIRSTKLEDSAMYFCASSVGTGTYEQYFGPGTRLTVT.

This clone showed up just once. This chain links TRBV9 with TRBJ2-2, with a tentative D call TRBD1 (6 bases). Germline CDR1 reads SGDLS; CDR2 reads YYNGEE. This CDR3 contains 15 residues. Deletions cut 1 base from V and 3 bases from J, with 10 bases between. In DNA form, the CDR3 reads TGTGCCAGCAGCGTAAACAGGGCGGACACCGGGGAGCTGTTTTTT. Its protein is CASSVNRADTGELFF. Full variable domain (outside the CDR3, taken from reference TRBV9 and TRBJ2-2): DSGVTQTPKHLITATGQRVTLRCSPRSGDLSVYWYQQSLDQGLQFLIQYYNGEERAKGNILERFSAQQFPDLHSELNLSSLELGDSALYFCASSVNRADTGELFFGEGSRLTVL.

This sequence joins TRBV3-1 (or the pseudogene TRBV3-2) and TRBJ1-3; a possible D gene is TRBD1 (5 bases). Between the trimmed V and J ends, which lost 1 base and 3 bases, there was a span of 10 bases. This CDR3 is built from 15 residues. CDR1 LGHDT and CDR2 YNNKEL come from the germline V gene (reference sequence). CDR3 nucleotides: TGTGCCAGCAGCCAAGTGTCAGGGTTTGGAAACACCATATATTTT. Amino acid sequence: CASSQVSGFGNTIYF.

The V gene is TRBV12-3 or TRBV12-4, the J gene TRBJ1-2; D is unclear. This CDR3 is 13 amino acids long. Trimming shortened V by 1 base and J by 8 bases, and 11 bases separated the two germline ends. The CDR3 coding sequence is TGTGCCAGCAGTTTAGGGGTAGCGGGAGGCTACACCTTC. Protein sequence: CASSLGVAGGYTF.

The rearrangement links TRBV5-4 to TRBJ1-1; 9 bases map to TRBD1. V was clipped by 4 bases and J by 5 bases; unmatched bases: 3. Germline values: CDR1 SGHNT, CDR2 YYREEE (reference sequence). CDR3 length equals 13 residues. This chain's CDR3 is CASSGTGRTEAFF. DNA of the CDR3: TGTGCCAGCAGCGGGACAGGGAGGACTGAAGCTTTCTTT.

The genes are TRBV19 and TRBJ2-3; D is possibly TRBD2 (6 bases). Per the germline V gene, CDR1 is LNHDA and CDR2 is SQIVND (reference sequence). Trimming took 10 bases from V and 3 from J, leaving 20 bases between them. This CDR3 spans 15 amino acids. The chain's CDR3 is CATTKRLVGTDTQYF. The CDR3, as DNA: TGTGCCACTACGAAAAGACTAGTCGGTACAGATACGCAGTATTTT.

The chain employs TRBV6-1 and TRBJ1-3; no definite D call. From germline, CDR1 is MNHNS and CDR2 SASEGT. The V end lost 1 base, the J end lost 1 base, and 11 bases lay between the germline ends. This CDR3 is built from 16 residues. As DNA, the CDR3 is TGTGCCAGCAGTGAAGTGGGCCGGGGATCTGGAAACACCATATATTTT. Its protein is CASSEVGRGSGNTIYF.

The chain recombines TRBV5-4 with TRBJ2-5; D unresolved. Trimming removed 4 bases at V and 7 bases at J, with 8 bases between. The CDR3 length is 11 residues. The germline V gene has CDR1 SGHNT and CDR2 YYREEE (reference sequence). CDR3 in amino acids: CASSANRTQYF. The CDR3 region has the DNA TGTGCCAGCAGCGCGAACAGGACCCAGTACTTC.

The CDR3: CASGANEQFF. CDR3 in DNA: TGTGCCAGCGGGGCAAATGAGCAGTTCTTC. The chain combines TRBV6-5 with TRBJ2-1; D might be TRBD1 (5 bases). The CDR3 length is 10 residues. Deletions cut 8 bases from V and 7 bases from J, with 6 bases between. CDR1 and CDR2 (germline): MNHEY, SVGAGI.

V usage is TRBV6-1 and J usage is TRBJ2-5; no clear D. CDR3 size: 13 residues. V lost 3 bases and J 4 bases, leaving 9 bases between the germline ends. Germline V gene lookup returns CDR1 MNHNS and CDR2 SASEGT. This chain's CDR3 is CASSDTFAETQYF. CDR3 nucleotides: TGTGCCAGCAGTGACACTTTCGCAGAGACCCAGTACTTC.

The chain employs TRBV6-5 and TRBJ1-2, with TRBD1 identical over 7 bases. Germline V gene data show CDR1 as MNHEY and CDR2 as SVGAGI. Trimming removed 8 bases from V and 2 bases from J; junction bases left unmatched: 5. The CDR3 is 13 residues long. CDR3: CASHLTGNYGYTF. For the CDR3, the DNA is TGTGCCAGCCACCTGACAGGGAACTATGGCTACACCTTC.